This T cell receptor (beta chain) was sequenced for a study of glioma-infiltrating T cells. TCR alpha and beta CDR3 regions were amplified from RNA using iRepertoire nested multiplex PCR. TCRdb itself ran the multiplex PCR reads through MiXCR, one entry per CDR3 protein. The profile shows about 180,000 distinct CDR3 sequences, over 40% of them singletons. This clonotype was seen at least ten times. The sample taken for sequencing was glioma tissue, nonneoplastic brain tissue, or PBMCs (not recorded which). The clonotype was recovered from a human donor with low-grade glioma or glioblastoma, undergoing nonglioma brain surgery, or in good health (not recorded which).

The CDR3 here is CASSLSGRGQDTQYF. CDR3 nucleotides: TGTGCCAGCAGTTTAAGCGGCAGGGGGCAAGATACGCAGTATTTT. The J gene is TRBJ2-3, the V gene TRBV28; TRBD1 matches at 8 bases. The CDR3 has 15 amino acids. Germline-derived CDR1 and CDR2 are MDHEN and SYDVKM. Losses at the gene ends were 2 bases for V and 5 bases for J; bases not matched to a gene: 6.